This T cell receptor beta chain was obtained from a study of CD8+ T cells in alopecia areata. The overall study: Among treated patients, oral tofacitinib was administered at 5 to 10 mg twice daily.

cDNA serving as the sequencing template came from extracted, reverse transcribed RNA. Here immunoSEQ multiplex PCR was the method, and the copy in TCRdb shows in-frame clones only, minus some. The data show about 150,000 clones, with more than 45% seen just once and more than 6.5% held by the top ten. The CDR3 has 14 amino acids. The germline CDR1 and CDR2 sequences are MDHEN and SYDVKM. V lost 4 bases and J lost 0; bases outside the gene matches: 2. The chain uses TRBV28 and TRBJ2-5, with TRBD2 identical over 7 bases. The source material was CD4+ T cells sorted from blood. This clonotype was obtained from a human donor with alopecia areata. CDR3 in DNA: TGTGCCAGCAGTTCGGGGGGATACCAAGAGACCCAGTACTTC. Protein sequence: CASSSGGYQETQYF.